This paragraph reports one T cell receptor (beta chain). Its antigen is not identified. The intended depth for sequencing was 1 in 200,000 to 1 in 1 million T cells. Generated by immunoSEQ multiplex PCR, the TCRdb table keeps only in-frame clones and is missing some. Altogether roughly 45,000 clones are present, about 65% being singletons, with the ten largest covering 20% to 25%. This sample is drawn from a study of cytotoxic CD8 clonotypes in ibrutinib-treated CLL. Study findings and constraints: For progressing versus sustained-remission patients, sampling times were not the same. With treatment, public clonotypes, which were uncommon, either contracted or remained stable.

This TCR was recovered from a human donor with chronic lymphocytic leukemia. The sequencing here drew on PBMCs, taken after 24 months of ibrutinib treatment.

The CDR3 sequence is CASSLLENSPLHF. CDR3 coding DNA: TGTGCCAGCAGTTTATTAGAGAATTCACCCCTCCACTTT. V usage is TRBV27 and J usage is TRBJ1-6; D gene unclear. CDR3 length: 13 amino acids. Germline V gene lookup returns CDR1 MNHEY and CDR2 SMNVEV (reference sequence). V gave up 1 base and J gave up 7 bases, with 5 bases separating them.